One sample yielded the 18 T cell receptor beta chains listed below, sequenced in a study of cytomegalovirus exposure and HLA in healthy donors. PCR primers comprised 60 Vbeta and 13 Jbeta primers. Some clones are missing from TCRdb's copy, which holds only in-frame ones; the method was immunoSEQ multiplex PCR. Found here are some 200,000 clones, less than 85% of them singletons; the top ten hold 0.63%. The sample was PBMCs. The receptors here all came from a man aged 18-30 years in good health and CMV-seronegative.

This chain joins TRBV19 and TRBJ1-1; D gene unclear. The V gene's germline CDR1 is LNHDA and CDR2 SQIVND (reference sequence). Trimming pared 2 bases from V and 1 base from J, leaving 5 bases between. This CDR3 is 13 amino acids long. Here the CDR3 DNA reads TGTGCCAGTAGTATATACGGGAACACTGAAGCTTTCTTT. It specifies CASSIYGNTEAFF.

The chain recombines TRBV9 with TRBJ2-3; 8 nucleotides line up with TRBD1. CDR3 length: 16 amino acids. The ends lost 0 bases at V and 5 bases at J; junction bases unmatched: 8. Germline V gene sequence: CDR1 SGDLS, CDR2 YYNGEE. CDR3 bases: TGTGCCAGCAGCGTAGCCGGGACAGGTACTTTAGATACGCAGTATTTT. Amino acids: CASSVAGTGTLDTQYF.

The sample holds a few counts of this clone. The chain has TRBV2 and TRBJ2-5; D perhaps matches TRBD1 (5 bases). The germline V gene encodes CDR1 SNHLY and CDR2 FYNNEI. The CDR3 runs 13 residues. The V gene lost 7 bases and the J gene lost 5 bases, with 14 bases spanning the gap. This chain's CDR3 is CASNGDRPETQYF. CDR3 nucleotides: TGTGCCAGCAACGGAGACAGACCGGAGACCCAGTACTTC. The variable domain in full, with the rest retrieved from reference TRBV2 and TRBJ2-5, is EPEVTQTPSHQVTQMGQEVILRCVPISNHLYFYWYRQILGQKVEFLVSFYNNEISEKSEIFDDQFSVERPDGSNFTLKIRSTKLEDSAMYFCASNGDRPETQYFGPGTRLLVL.

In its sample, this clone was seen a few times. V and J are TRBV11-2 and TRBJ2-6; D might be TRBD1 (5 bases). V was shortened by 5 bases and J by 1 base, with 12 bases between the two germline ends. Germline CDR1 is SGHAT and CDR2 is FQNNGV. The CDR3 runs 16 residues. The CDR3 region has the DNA TGTGCCAGCAGCGCGAAGACAGAGTCTGGGGCCAACGTCCTGACTTTC. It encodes CASSAKTESGANVLTF.

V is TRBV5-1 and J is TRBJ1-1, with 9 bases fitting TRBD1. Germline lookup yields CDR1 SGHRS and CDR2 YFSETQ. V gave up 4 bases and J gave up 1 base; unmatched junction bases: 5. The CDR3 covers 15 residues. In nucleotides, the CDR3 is TGCGCCAGCAGCCTTACAGGGGGCAGGAACACTGAAGCTTTCTTT. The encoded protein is CASSLTGGRNTEAFF.

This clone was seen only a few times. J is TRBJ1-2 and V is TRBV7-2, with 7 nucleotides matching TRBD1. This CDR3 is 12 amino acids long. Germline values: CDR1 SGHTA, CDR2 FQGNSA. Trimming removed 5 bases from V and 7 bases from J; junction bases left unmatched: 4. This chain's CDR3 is CASSLTGIGYTF. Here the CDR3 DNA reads TGTGCCAGCAGCCTGACAGGGATTGGCTACACCTTC.

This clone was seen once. CDR3 in amino acids: CASSFRTSETQYF. The CDR3 coding sequence is TGTGCCAGCAGTTTCAGGACATCGGAGACCCAGTACTTC. The chain joins TRBV27 to TRBJ2-5; perhaps TRBD1 as D (5 bases). The germline V and J ends were trimmed by 3 bases and 5 bases, with 10 bases remaining between them. The CDR3 length is 13 residues. Germline V CDR1 and CDR2: MNHEY, SMNVEV (reference sequence).

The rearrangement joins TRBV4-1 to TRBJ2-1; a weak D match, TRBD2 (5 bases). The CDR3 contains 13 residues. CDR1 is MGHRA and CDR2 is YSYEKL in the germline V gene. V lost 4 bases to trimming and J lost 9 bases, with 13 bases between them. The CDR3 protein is CASSRSGGGEQFF. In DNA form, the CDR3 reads TGCGCCAGCAGCCGCTCCGGAGGAGGTGAGCAGTTCTTC.

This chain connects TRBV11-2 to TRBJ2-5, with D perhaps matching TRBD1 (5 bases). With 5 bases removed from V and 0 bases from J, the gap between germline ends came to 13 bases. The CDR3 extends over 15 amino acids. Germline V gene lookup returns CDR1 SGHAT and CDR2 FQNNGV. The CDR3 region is CASSPQSGYQETQYF. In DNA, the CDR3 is TGTGCCAGCAGCCCTCAATCAGGGTACCAAGAGACCCAGTACTTC. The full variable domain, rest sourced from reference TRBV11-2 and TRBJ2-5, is EAGVAQSPRYKIIEKRQSVAFWCNPISGHATLYWYQQILGQGPKLLIQFQNNGVVDDSQLPKDRFSAERLKGVDSTLKIQPAKLEDSAVYLCASSPQSGYQETQYFGPGTRLLVL.

The CDR3 DNA reads TGTGCCAGCAGACGACTTACCTACAATGAGCAGTTCTTC. Residues: CASRRLTYNEQFF. The genes are TRBV2 and TRBJ2-1; D remains ambiguous. V was trimmed by 6 bases and J by 2 bases, leaving 8 bases between them. This CDR3 is built from 13 residues. From germline, CDR1 is SNHLY and CDR2 FYNNEI.

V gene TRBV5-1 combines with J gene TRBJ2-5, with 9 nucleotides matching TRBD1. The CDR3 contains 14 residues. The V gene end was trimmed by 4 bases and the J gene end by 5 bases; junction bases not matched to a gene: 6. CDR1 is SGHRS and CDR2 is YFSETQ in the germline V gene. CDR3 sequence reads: CASSPGQGGETQYF. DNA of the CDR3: TGCGCCAGCAGCCCGGGACAGGGAGGCGAGACCCAGTACTTC.

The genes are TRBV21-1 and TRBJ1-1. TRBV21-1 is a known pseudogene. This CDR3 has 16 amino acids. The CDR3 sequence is CASSIGRGALNTEAFF. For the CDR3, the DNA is TGTGCCAGCAGCATAGGTCGGGGGGCTCTGAACACTGAAGCTTTCTTT.

The CDR3 sequence: CASSLGQGSYGYTF. Written as DNA, the CDR3 is TGTGCCAGCAGCTTGGGACAGGGGTCATATGGCTACACCTTC. The V and J genes are TRBV7-3 and TRBJ1-2; TRBD1 agrees at 10 bases. The CDR3 totals 14 residues. Trimming removed 3 bases from V and 5 bases from J; junction bases left unmatched: 3. CDR1 and CDR2 from the germline V gene are SGHTA and FQGTGA.

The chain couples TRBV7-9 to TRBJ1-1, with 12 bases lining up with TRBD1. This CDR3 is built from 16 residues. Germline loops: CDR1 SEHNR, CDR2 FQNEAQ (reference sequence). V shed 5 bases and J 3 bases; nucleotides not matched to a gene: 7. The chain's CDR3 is CASSPGTGGMDTEAFF. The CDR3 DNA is TGTGCCAGCAGCCCAGGGACAGGGGGCATGGACACTGAAGCTTTCTTT.

The CDR3 here is CASSPSNTGELFF. The CDR3 bases are TGTGCCAGCAGCCCATCGAACACCGGGGAGCTGTTTTTT. The chain couples TRBV5-4 to TRBJ2-2; no firm D call. The CDR3 covers 13 residues. CDR1 SGHNT and CDR2 YYREEE come from the germline V gene (reference sequence). The V and J ends lost 4 bases and 0 bases respectively, with 4 bases between them.

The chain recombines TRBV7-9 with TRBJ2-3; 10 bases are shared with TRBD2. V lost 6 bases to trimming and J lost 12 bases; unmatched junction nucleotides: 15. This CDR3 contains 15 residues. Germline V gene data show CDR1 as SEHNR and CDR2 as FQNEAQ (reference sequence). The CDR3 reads CASRPLAGVAEGQYF. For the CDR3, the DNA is TGTGCCAGCAGACCCCTAGCGGGAGTTGCGGAGGGCCAGTATTTT.

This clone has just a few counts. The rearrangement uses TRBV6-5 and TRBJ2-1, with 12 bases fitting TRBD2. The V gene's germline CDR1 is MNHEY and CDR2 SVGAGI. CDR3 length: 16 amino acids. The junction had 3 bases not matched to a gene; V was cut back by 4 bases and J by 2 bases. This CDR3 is CASSFRTSGTYNEQFF. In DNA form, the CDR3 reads TGTGCCAGCAGTTTCCGGACTAGCGGGACCTACAATGAGCAGTTCTTC.

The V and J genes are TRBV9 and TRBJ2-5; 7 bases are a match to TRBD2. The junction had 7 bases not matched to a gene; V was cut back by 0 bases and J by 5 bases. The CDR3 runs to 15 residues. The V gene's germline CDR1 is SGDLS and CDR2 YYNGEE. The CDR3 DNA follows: TGTGCCAGCAGCGTAGTGGGAGGGGCTGGCGAGACCCAGTACTTC. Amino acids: CASSVVGGAGETQYF. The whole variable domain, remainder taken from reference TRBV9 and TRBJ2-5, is DSGVTQTPKHLITATGQRVTLRCSPRSGDLSVYWYQQSLDQGLQFLIQYYNGEERAKGNILERFSAQQFPDLHSELNLSSLELGDSALYFCASSVVGGAGETQYFGPGTRLLVL.